This T cell receptor (beta chain) derives from a study of PD-L1 blockade in urothelial cancer (dated by TCRdb to 2017 to 2019). For the study in its entirety: All patients started therapy in about 2014 and received atezolizumab 1,200 mg intravenously every 3 weeks. Approximately 30 patients had pretreatment blood TCR-seq, roughly 24 had at least one posttreatment blood collection, and roughly 24 had tumor TCR-seq. Blood samples were analyzed at two time points: 3 weeks after treatment start (second dose) and 6 weeks after treatment start. Durable clinical benefit was defined as a progression-free survival longer than 6 months, and TCR features were additionally tested against progression-free survival and overall survival. Durable clinical benefit was achieved by nine patients and was not achieved by 20 patients. About 85% of the roughly 29 patients were identified as males with urothelial cancer of bladder origin, and a prior smoking history was reported by 18 of 29 patients. The study was an exploratory multi-omic analysis of somatic, immune and clinical correlates of response to PD-L1 blockade with atezolizumab in urothelial cancer. In the same patients who had TCR sequencing, pretreatment tumors also underwent whole exome sequencing and RNA sequencing. Blood samples gave a median of 141,255 T cells and some 83,000 unique TCRs, with a median clonality of approximately 0.078. Pretreatment tumor samples and matched peripheral blood, collected serially before and after atezolizumab treatment, underwent TCR sequencing. Patients had an ECOG performance status of 0 or 1 and had received between 0 and 3 prior chemotherapy regimens.

Synthetic TCR analog templates were spiked into each PCR so that absolute template abundance could be estimated from read counts. TCRbeta CDR3 regions were amplified from genomic DNA with bias-controlled V and J gene primers using the immunoSEQ assay. Rearranged TCRbeta segments were sequenced at approximately 20X coverage. The published analysis was carried out like this. Clustering was used to correct sequencing errors, and CDR3s were annotated against IMGT so that V, D and J genes could be assigned. Downstream analyses used only productive TCRbeta rearrangements, leaving out any out-of-frame or stop-codon sequences. Clonality was computed as one minus Shannon entropy normalized by the log of the number of unique productive sequences. Clones differing between time points or between blood and tumor were identified by Fisher's exact test with Benjamini-Hochberg correction at adjusted p below 0.01. As stored in TCRdb, this immuneACCESS dataset retains in-frame rearrangements with V and J assigned. A fraction of the clones does not appear; measured against another copy, unresolved V genes explain less than half of the discrepancy, and the remainder lacks a known reason. V and J calls and clone size are given by that table; D and trimming were obtained from the DNA. This sample lists around 40,000 clones; 80% to 95% were detected once. The ten largest clones represent 11% of the sample.

What the time point label conveys for this sample: pretreatment peripheral blood. The cohort included about 30 patients with locally advanced or metastatic urothelial carcinoma who were treated at Memorial Sloan Kettering on a trial protocol. Peripheral blood mononuclear cells were collected pretreatment and during treatment, at between 1 and 8 total time points per patient. The Qiagen DNeasy Blood extraction kit was used to purify genomic DNA from total PBMCs and tumor samples. Collected pretreatment and during treatment, PBMCs were isolated and stored as previously described. Findings and caveats that apply to the study as a whole: Because the sample size was small (n ≈ 30) and many exploratory analyses were performed, the results are intended to be hypothesis-generating. Improved progression-free and overall survival was found to be associated with pretreatment peripheral blood TCR clonality below the median. Patients with durable benefit showed greater expansion of tumor-associated TCR clones in peripheral blood 3 weeks after starting treatment (n ≈ 21, p = 0.022).

Comments on this clone: The antigen it recognizes is unknown. No base qualities exist here, and no much larger clone lies one base off it.

According to the germline V gene, CDR1 reads MNHEY and CDR2 reads SVGAGI. The CDR3 sequence holds 15 residues, the cysteine and phenylalanine included. Kept here is only the CDR3 DNA, which spans 45 bases and is read in frame from base 1. V was cut back by 4 bases and J by 8 bases, leaving a gap of 18 bases between them. This TCR came from a woman aged 60-70 years with urothelial cancer. The V and J segments used are TRBV6-5 and TRBJ2-1; possibly the D gene is TRBD2, per 5 matching bases. The source material was PBMCs, sampled around atezolizumab (anti-PD-L1) treatment. The base sequence is TGTGCCAGCAGTTTTTCAGAGGGCGTGGCGGATGAGCAGTTCTTC. Translated, this gives CASSFSEGVADEQFF.